This TCR beta chain was retrieved from a study of metastatic and nonmetastatic thyroid tumors. For the study at large: Repertoires of blood and of tissue (tumor or nodule) from malignant and benign thyroid patients were compared. Study findings and constraints: Within blood and tumor, benign nodules reportedly had significantly lower TCR beta diversity than malignant thyroid tumors did.

As originally analysed: The distant-metastasis classifier for papillary thyroid cancer was built from CDR3 differences across clinicopathological groups. MiXCR re-clonotyped the PCR reads for TCRdb. Clone size and V and J calls follow TCRdb, not the original study. The data show some 34,000 clones, approximately 15% seen once. This clone was seen only a few times. Antigen specificity is unknown. Patients underwent thyroid surgery, and none had received any treatment before it. Trimming took off 4 bases at V and 1 base at J, with 17 bases between the two ends. The germline CDR1 and CDR2 sequences are MNHNS and SASEGT. The CDR3 totals 17 residues.

The TCR originated in a female donor with papillary thyroid cancer or a benign thyroid nodule (not recorded which). Some clones in this sample may be carry-over from other donors' samples. Specimen: blood. The chain couples TRBV6-1 to TRBJ2-1; a possible D gene is TRBD1 (6 bases). The CDR3 region has the DNA TGTGCCAGCAGTGCCAATCAGGGGCGCCCATCCTACAATGAGCAGTTCTTC. Its translation: CASSANQGRPSYNEQFF.